This TCR beta chain was sequenced in a study of blood T cell repertoires in COVID-19. A Seattle source enrolled patients during active infection and followed them longitudinally. About this clone: Within the sample, other DNA sequences also encode this same CDR3.

Original processing notes: Amplification from reference gene primers served as the basis for estimated nucleated cell counts. The repertoire was sequenced with immunoSEQ multiplex PCR; TCRdb's copy has only in-frame clones and lacks some. That table supplies the V and J calls and clone size; D and trimming were determined from the DNA. In the table there are some 240,000 clones, 90% of which are singletons. Material for sequencing was peripheral blood. This sequence originates from a woman aged 55-69 years with COVID-19, enrolled during active disease.

The CDR3 loop is CASSLGQGGTEAFF. CDR3 DNA sequence: TGCGCCAGCAGCTTGGGACAGGGTGGCACTGAAGCTTTCTTT. The chain joins TRBV5-1 to TRBJ1-1, with TRBD1 matching 7 bases. The V gene's germline CDR1 is SGHRS and CDR2 YFSETQ. After removal of 0 bases from V and 4 bases from J, the junction contained 3 bases not matched to a gene. The CDR3 consists of 14 residues.